The 27 T cell receptor beta chains below all came from one sample that was sequenced in a study of T cells expressing NK-cell markers. After re-calling the 5' RACE reads, TCRdb lists one entry per CDR3 protein, DNA absent. Across fewer than 40,000 distinct CDR3 sequences, the top ten clones capture less than 65% of the sample. Source material: blood T cells: a sorted CD56 or NKG2C T cell subset, CD4+ or CD8+ T cells, or bulk PBMC T cells (not recorded which). The source is a woman aged 18-70 years in good health.

The chain combines TRBV6-2 or TRBV6-3 with TRBJ2-2; TCRdb selects TRBD1, and the lack of DNA leaves this call unchecked. CDR1 MNHEY and CDR2 SVGEGT come from the germline V gene. This CDR3 region has 17 residues. CDR3 loop: CASSSLDRGENTGELFF.

The rearrangement uses TRBV5-1 and TRBJ1-5; the TRBD1 assignment by TCRdb is unverifiable without DNA. This CDR3 contains 15 residues. In germline, CDR1 is SGHRS, CDR2 YFSETQ. The CDR3: CASSLQGFRNQPQHF.

J is TRBJ2-1 and V is TRBV28; TCRdb calls TRBD2, which cannot be checked without DNA. Germline V CDR1 and CDR2: MDHEN, SYDVKM. The CDR3 is 18 amino acids. CDR3 region: CASSPLTRASGYYNEQFF.

The chain uses TRBV7-7 and TRBJ2-1; TCRdb returns TRBD2, unconfirmable since there is no DNA. Germline values: CDR1 SSHAT, CDR2 FNYEAQ (reference sequence). This CDR3 contains 15 residues. The CDR3 sequence: CASSHTSGPYNEQFF.

The V gene is TRBV12-3 or TRBV12-4, the J gene TRBJ2-1. The CDR3 runs 13 residues. The CDR3 protein is CASSQKQFYEQFF.

The genes are TRBV29-1 and TRBJ2-2; the TCRdb D gene call, TRBD1, has no DNA to confirm it. The CDR3 has 13 amino acids. Germline V gives CDR1 SQVTM, CDR2 ANQGSEA. This chain's CDR3 is CSVERGRTGELFF.

This sequence joins TRBV7-7 and TRBJ2-5; the D call of TRBD2 rests on TCRdb alone, since no DNA is present to check it. The CDR3 is made up of 14 amino acids. In germline, CDR1 is SSHAT, CDR2 FNYEAQ (reference sequence). The CDR3 sequence is CASSPLAGIETQYF.

V gene TRBV12-3 or TRBV12-4 combines with J gene TRBJ2-5; checking the TCRdb D call of TRBD2 is not possible without DNA. CDR3 length equals 12 residues. The CDR3 is CAIRGEEETQYF.

The V gene is TRBV7-9, the J gene TRBJ1-1; the D call from TCRdb, TRBD1, cannot be confirmed without DNA. This CDR3 has 17 residues. Germline assignment: CDR1 SEHNR and CDR2 FQNEAQ (reference sequence). CDR3 region: CASSPISGQGLNTEAFF. Supplemented by reference TRBV7-9 and TRBJ1-1, the full variable domain reads DTGVSQNPRHKITKRGQNVTFRCDPISEHNRLYWYRQTLGQGPEFLTYFQNEAQLEKSRLLSDRFSAERPKGSFSTLEIQRTEQGDSAMYLCASSPISGQGLNTEAFFGQGTRLTVV.

This chain links TRBV27 with TRBJ2-3; with no DNA, the TCRdb D assignment of TRBD2 cannot be verified. Germline CDR1 is MNHEY and CDR2 is SMNVEV (reference sequence). The CDR3 runs to 15 residues. CDR3 sequence reads: CASSPTETRGDTQYF.

The rearrangement uses TRBV27 and TRBJ2-7; with no DNA, the TCRdb D assignment of TRBD1 cannot be verified. Germline V gene data show CDR1 as MNHEY and CDR2 as SMNVEV (reference sequence). CDR3 length: 14 amino acids. The CDR3 protein is CASSVGDSSYEQYF.

This chain connects TRBV5-6 to TRBJ2-5. Germline lookup yields CDR1 SGHDT and CDR2 YYEEEE. The CDR3 loop spans 13 amino acids. CDR3 sequence: CASSLSGFKTQYF.

This chain links TRBV6-1 with TRBJ1-3. The length of the CDR3 is 15 residues. The germline CDR1 and CDR2 sequences are MNHNS and SASEGT. CDR3 region: CASSEAPSSGNTIYF.

The chain has TRBV7-9 and TRBJ1-2. The germline V gene has CDR1 SEHNR and CDR2 FQNEAQ (reference sequence). The CDR3 is made up of 13 amino acids. CDR3: CASSPPQAGHYTF.

The V call is TRBV4-1, the J call TRBJ1-2. CDR3 length equals 15 residues. Germline V lookup: CDR1 MGHRA, CDR2 YSYEKL. The CDR3 reads CASSQEKSVLYGYTF.

V usage is TRBV7-6 and J usage is TRBJ2-1. This CDR3 contains 18 residues. CDR1 SGHVS and CDR2 FNYEAQ come from the germline V gene. CDR3 sequence reads: CASSLAQVGGFSYNEQFF.

The chain links TRBV5-1 to TRBJ2-7; TCRdb's D gene call, TRBD1, goes unchecked for lack of DNA. CDR1 is SGHRS and CDR2 is YFSETQ in the germline V gene. The CDR3 runs 14 residues. This chain's CDR3 is CASSLTGAFYEQYF.

This rearrangement joins TRBV25-1 to TRBJ2-7; TCRdb gives TRBD2 as the D gene, but with no DNA this cannot be confirmed. This CDR3 comprises 15 residues. Per the germline V gene, CDR1 is MGHDK and CDR2 is SYGVNS. The CDR3 loop is CASSPGTSETYEQYF.

The V and J genes are TRBV4-2 and TRBJ1-5; the D call of TRBD1 rests on TCRdb alone, since no DNA is present to check it. The CDR3 length is 15 residues. Germline V gives CDR1 LGHNA, CDR2 YNFKEQ. The CDR3 protein is CASSQDNRPNQPQHF.

The rearrangement links TRBV29-1 to TRBJ1-4. The CDR3 is 11 amino acids. The V gene's germline CDR1 is SQVTM and CDR2 ANQGSEA. The CDR3 loop is CSVRRGEKLFF.

The rearrangement links TRBV4-2 to TRBJ2-5. The CDR3 consists of 15 residues. CDR1 is LGHNA, CDR2 YNFKEQ, per germline. Here the CDR3 reads CASSHLPEQQETQYF.

This chain uses TRBV20-1 with TRBJ2-7; the D call of TRBD2 rests on TCRdb alone, since no DNA is present to check it. Germline V CDR1 and CDR2: DFQATT, SNEGSKA (reference sequence). The CDR3 consists of 14 residues. The CDR3 sequence is CSALPGLRSYEQYF.

The chain has TRBV7-2 and TRBJ2-7; TCRdb selects TRBD2, and the lack of DNA leaves this call unchecked. CDR1 and CDR2 (germline): SGHTA, FQGNSA. This CDR3 has 15 residues. CDR3 region: CASSLPGTSGYEQYF.

This sequence joins TRBV3-1 and TRBJ2-3; TCRdb picks TRBD1, but there is no DNA to check that call. Germline lookup yields CDR1 LGHDT and CDR2 YNNKEL (reference sequence). The CDR3 covers 15 residues. The CDR3 here is CASSQDRGRTDTQYF.

The rearrangement joins TRBV4-1 to TRBJ1-1. This CDR3 is built from 15 residues. Germline V gene data show CDR1 as MGHRA and CDR2 as YSYEKL. The CDR3 is CASSQGRSTNTEAFF.

The V gene is TRBV27, the J gene TRBJ2-7. The CDR3 totals 16 residues. Germline V gene data show CDR1 as MNHEY and CDR2 as SMNVEV (reference sequence). The CDR3 sequence is CASSLSPETSSYEQYF.

The chain joins TRBV2 to TRBJ1-2. Per the germline V gene, CDR1 is SNHLY and CDR2 is FYNNEI. This CDR3 comprises 15 residues. The CDR3 protein is CASKGLGSSFYGYTF.